This record concerns one TCR beta chain sequence. The entry originates in a study of shared clonotypes between healthy human individuals. Measured with immunoSEQ multiplex PCR; TCRdb has only the in-frame clones, and not every one. The repertoire holds millions of clones, with about 92% as singletons. V shed 5 bases and J shed 7 bases, with 10 bases lying between them. CDR1 is WSHSY and CDR2 is SAAADI in the germline V gene. The CDR3 has 12 amino acids. The rearrangement links TRBV10-2 to TRBJ2-3; D uncertain. The TCR was taken from a man younger than 30 in good health. The material sequenced was naive CD4+ T cells sorted from blood. The subset is: CD45RA+ positively selected. CDR3 in amino acids: CASSKGKYTQYF. Written as DNA, the CDR3 is TGCGCCAGCAGTAAAGGGAAGTATACGCAGTATTTT.